The 14 T cell receptor beta chains below all came from one sample that was sequenced in a study of low-dose radiotherapy and immunotherapy resistance in tumors. Covering alpha and beta chains, TRAV- and TRBV-specific primers were used for the first-strand cDNA. The authors ran 15 to 20 PCR cycles to amplify TCRs with a constant-region primer and V-primer adapter. One entry per CDR3 protein results from TCRdb running MiXCR on the reads. The repertoire includes about 60,000 distinct CDR3 sequences, roughly 24% of them detected once, and under 6.5% sits in the top ten. Sample time point: before trial treatment. The material sequenced was PBMCs, taken before treatment. All receptors come from a male donor with prostate cancer.

The rearrangement joins TRBV28 to TRBJ1-1; D is possibly TRBD1 (5 bases). Germline-derived CDR1 and CDR2 are MDHEN and SYDVKM. This CDR3 is 13 amino acids long. V was trimmed by 0 bases and J by 4 bases, leaving 6 bases between them. The CDR3 region is CASSLWGLTEAFF. The CDR3 region has the DNA TGTGCCAGCAGTTTATGGGGGCTCACTGAAGCTTTCTTT.

At least ten counts were recorded for this clonotype. This chain links TRBV20-1 with TRBJ1-6; no reliable D call. The CDR3 length is 16 residues. CDR1 and CDR2 from the germline V gene are DFQATT and SNEGSKA (reference sequence). Trimming pared 1 base from V and 5 bases from J, leaving 15 bases between. CDR3 bases: TGCAGTGCTAGAGTCGGCCATTCCCTAGATAATTCACCCCTCCACTTT. It is translated as CSARVGHSLDNSPLHF.

This chain joins TRBV5-1 and TRBJ1-5, with no clear D. Germline CDR1 is SGHRS and CDR2 is YFSETQ. V was trimmed by 5 bases and J by 2 bases, leaving 8 bases between them. The CDR3 runs 13 residues. The CDR3: CASSPEGNQPQHF. The CDR3 bases are TGCGCCAGCAGTCCAGAGGGCAATCAGCCCCAGCATTTT.

This clonotype occurred a few times. One base separates it from a far larger clone, so it is likely a read error. This chain links TRBV29-1 with TRBJ2-7, with 12 nucleotides matching TRBD1. The CDR3 totals 14 residues. V gave up 1 base and J gave up 7 bases; unmatched junction bases: 5. Germline lookup yields CDR1 SQVTM and CDR2 ANQGSEA. The DNA for the CDR3 is TGCAGCGTTGAAGGGGACAGGGGGCTCGATGAGCAGTACTTC. This codes for CSVEGDRGLDEQYF.

The gene calls are TRBV20-1 and TRBJ2-1; D possibly corresponds to TRBD2 (6 bases). Germline CDR1 is DFQATT and CDR2 is SNEGSKA (reference sequence). This CDR3 region has 12 residues. The CDR3 DNA follows: TGCAGCGCCTTACGCGGGGTCGACGAGCAGTTCTTC. Translation: CSALRGVDEQFF.

This chain uses TRBV28 with TRBJ2-7; D is unclear. Between the trimmed V and J ends, which lost 6 bases and 6 bases, there was a span of 15 bases. The CDR3 is 13 amino acids. CDR1 MDHEN and CDR2 SYDVKM come from the germline V gene. In nucleotides, the CDR3 is TGTGCCAGCAGCCCTAATGGACGCGGCGAGCAGTACTTC. Its translation: CASSPNGRGEQYF.

This clonotype was recorded at least ten times. The rearrangement links TRBV19 to TRBJ2-6; 7 bases match TRBD2. This CDR3 region has 17 residues. Germline V gene sequence: CDR1 LNHDA, CDR2 SQIVND (reference sequence). J was trimmed by 2 bases and V by 4 bases; bases with no gene match: 8. The CDR3 region is CASSTRGREAGANVLTF. CDR3 bases: TGTGCCAGTAGTACGAGAGGGAGGGAGGCTGGGGCCAACGTCCTGACTTTC.

This clonotype was detected ten times or more. The rearrangement uses TRBV5-1 and TRBJ1-6; the D is unclear. The V end lost 4 bases, the J end lost 7 bases, and 18 bases lay between the germline ends. The V gene's germline CDR1 is SGHRS and CDR2 YFSETQ. The CDR3 runs 16 residues. As DNA, the CDR3 is TGCGCCAGCAGCCTCTCCAACGGCAACCAGAATTCACCCCTCCACTTT. Encoded protein: CASSLSNGNQNSPLHF. The complete variable domain, with remaining parts taken from reference TRBV5-1 and TRBJ1-6, reads KAGVTQTPRYLIKTRGQQVTLSCSPISGHRSVSWYQQTPGQGLQFLFEYFSETQRNKGNFPGRFSGRQFSNSRSEMNVSTLELGDSALYLCASSLSNGNQNSPLHFGNGTRLTVT.

In this sample, this clonotype turned up many times. V gene TRBV6-2 or TRBV6-3 combines with J gene TRBJ1-1; D is possibly TRBD1 (5 bases). The germline V and J ends were trimmed by 0 bases and 10 bases, with 21 bases remaining between them. Germline CDR1 and CDR2: MNHEY and SVGEGT. The CDR3 extends over 16 amino acids. CDR3 nucleotides: TGTGCCAGCAGTTACTCGGAATATGGTGTACCGGGGGTAGCTTTCTTT. Translated: CASSYSEYGVPGVAFF.

This clonotype was seen repeatedly, ten times or more. The chain uses TRBV6-6 and TRBJ1-3; D gene unclear. The CDR3 extends over 15 amino acids. Germline assignment: CDR1 MNHNY and CDR2 SVGAGI (reference sequence). The V end lost 2 bases, the J end lost 0 bases, and 8 bases lay between the germline ends. The CDR3 nucleotides read TGTGCCAGCAGTTACGAGGGAGTCTCTGGAAACACCATATATTTT. This translates into CASSYEGVSGNTIYF.

This clonotype was picked up many times. The chain combines TRBV11-2 with TRBJ2-2, with TRBD1 matching over 7 bases. Germline CDR1 is SGHAT and CDR2 is FQNNGV. The CDR3 has 15 residues. The ends lost 4 bases at V and 2 bases at J; junction bases unmatched: 4. Here the CDR3 DNA reads TGTGCCAGCAGCTACGGGACAGCCAACACCGGGGAGCTGTTTTTT. Translated: CASSYGTANTGELFF.

The genes are TRBV11-2 and TRBJ2-1; D not certain. V was cut by 5 bases and J by 12 bases, with 14 bases left in between. Germline V gives CDR1 SGHAT, CDR2 FQNNGV. The CDR3 is 12 amino acids. CDR3 sequence reads: CASSPPGGLQFF. In DNA, the CDR3 is TGTGCCAGCAGCCCCCCCGGCGGCCTGCAGTTCTTC.

Concerning this clonotype itself: A junction end diverges from the germline sequence, so it may reflect a read error. The chain combines TRBV12-3 or TRBV12-4 with TRBJ1-5; no clear D. This CDR3 is built from 13 residues. CDR3 in amino acids: CASSDGPGEPQHF. CDR3 sequence (DNA): TGCGCCAGCAGTGACGGTCCCGGGGAGCCCCAGCATTTT.

The rearrangement links TRBV11-3 to TRBJ2-1; 14 bases are a match to TRBD2. Germline assignment: CDR1 SGHNT and CDR2 YENEEA. CDR3 size: 21 residues. V gave up 4 bases and J gave up 0 bases; unmatched junction bases: 14. The CDR3 loop reads CASSSPRSGLAGVSSYNEQFF. CDR3 bases: TGTGCCAGCAGCTCCCCGAGGTCGGGACTAGCGGGAGTAAGCTCCTACAATGAGCAGTTCTTC.